Below are 19 T cell receptor beta chains sequenced from a single sample in a study of T cells in localized non-small cell lung cancer. Only in-frame clones appear in the TCRdb table, and some are missing; sequencing was by immunoSEQ multiplex PCR. The sample gives 2,000 to 2,500 clones, about 24% of which show up once; 15% to 19% is in the top ten. The sequencing here drew on normal lung tissue next to the tumor, taken before any cancer treatment. The receptors here all came from a woman aged 35 to 70 with stage I lung adenocarcinoma.

The chain is built from TRBV5-1 and TRBJ2-2; 13 bases line up with TRBD2. This CDR3 has 17 residues. The germline V gene encodes CDR1 SGHRS and CDR2 YFSETQ. V lost 2 bases, J lost 4 bases, and 5 bases stayed unmatched. The CDR3 reads CASSFKGLAGSTGELFF. CDR3 nucleotide sequence: TGCGCCAGCAGCTTTAAGGGACTAGCGGGGTCCACCGGGGAGCTGTTTTTT.

J is TRBJ1-1 and V is TRBV5-1; a possible D gene is TRBD1 (5 bases). CDR1 is SGHRS, CDR2 YFSETQ, per germline. This CDR3 has 15 amino acids. V lost 2 bases, J lost 0 bases, and 11 bases lay in between. The CDR3 protein is CASSLVDSLNTEAFF. CDR3 sequence (DNA): TGCGCCAGCAGCTTAGTCGACAGTTTGAACACTGAAGCTTTCTTT.

There are a few counts of this clone. This chain connects TRBV9 to TRBJ2-1; TRBD2 matches at 14 bases. The CDR3 consists of 13 residues. Per the germline V gene, CDR1 is SGDLS and CDR2 is YYNGEE. V dropped 4 bases and J dropped 15; count of bases not matched to a gene: 6. CDR3 protein: CASSLRLAGGLFF. The CDR3 nucleotides read TGTGCCAGCAGCCTACGACTAGCGGGGGGGCTGTTCTTC.

The genes are TRBV5-1 and TRBJ2-3, with TRBD1 matching over 10 bases. Trimming at V came to 4 bases and at J to 6 bases, leaving 5 bases not matched to a gene. The CDR3 totals 14 residues. The germline gives CDR1 SGHRS, CDR2 YFSETQ. The CDR3 loop is CASSTGTGADTQYF. CDR3 coding DNA: TGCGCCAGCAGCACCGGGACAGGGGCGGATACGCAGTATTTT.

This clone has more than one count but fewer than ten. This chain uses TRBV5-1 with TRBJ2-2, with a possible D match to TRBD2 (6 bases). Germline V gene lookup returns CDR1 SGHRS and CDR2 YFSETQ. The CDR3 consists of 15 residues. With 6 bases removed from V and 6 bases from J, the gap between germline ends came to 18 bases. The CDR3, as DNA: TGCGCCAGCACCCGGGACTCCAACTGGTCCGGGGAGCTGTTTTTT. This codes for CASTRDSNWSGELFF.

This clone turned up a few times. V usage is TRBV1 and J usage is TRBJ1-2; TRBD1, the D gene given by the table, was not confirmed from the DNA. TRBV1 is flagged as a pseudogene. The CDR3 length is 16 residues. CDR3 region: CASSSDLHGVRGGYTF. The DNA of the CDR3 is TGCGCCAGCAGCTCCGATCTACATGGGGTCAGGGGCGGCTACACCTTC.

V usage is TRBV6-8 and J usage is TRBJ1-2, with D unresolved. This CDR3 region has 14 residues. Trimming pared 10 bases from V and 6 bases from J, leaving 21 bases between. The germline V gene has CDR1 MNHGY and CDR2 SAAAGT. The CDR3 bases are TGTGCCATCAACTCCCCCCCCGTGTGGGATGGCTACACCTTC. Translated, it gives CAINSPPVWDGYTF.

The chain links TRBV18 to TRBJ2-7; possibly TRBD2 for D (6 bases). Germline CDR1 reads KGHSH; CDR2 reads LQKENI. The CDR3 contains 15 residues. Between the trimmed V and J ends, which lost 3 bases and 6 bases, there was a span of 18 bases. CDR3 protein: CASSPRDSDWGEQYF. The CDR3 DNA reads TGTGCCAGCTCACCGAGGGACTCCGATTGGGGCGAGCAGTACTTC.

This clone came up a few times. The chain uses TRBV23-1 and TRBJ1-1; no reliable D call. TRBV23-1 is placed among ORFs of uncertain function. CDR3 length: 13 amino acids. V lost 6 bases, J lost 6 bases, and 14 bases lay in between. CDR3: CASSLRGTAEAFF. In nucleotides, the CDR3 is TGCGCCAGCAGCTTGCGGGGAACCGCTGAAGCTTTCTTT.

This clone was found once. The V gene is TRBV19, the J gene TRBJ2-7; D not resolved. The CDR3 spans 15 residues. The V end was cut by 1 base, the J end by 0 bases, with 10 bases between. The V gene's germline CDR1 is LNHDA and CDR2 SQIVND (reference sequence). The CDR3 DNA is TGTGCCAGTAGTATAGCTCACCGACCCTCCTACGAGCAGTACTTC. Translating gives CASSIAHRPSYEQYF.

The V gene is TRBV29-1, the J gene TRBJ2-1; TRBD2 matches 7 bases. CDR3 size: 15 residues. V trimming: 3 bases; J trimming: 8 bases; junction bases outside the gene matches: 13. CDR1 is SQVTM, CDR2 ANQGSEA, per germline. The CDR3 coding sequence is TGCAGCGTTGAGTCGGGGGACTACGGGTTTGATGAGCAGTTCTTC. It translates to CSVESGDYGFDEQFF.

In nucleotides, the CDR3 is TGCGCCAGCAGCCAAGATAGATATCAGCCCCAGCATTTT. This gives the protein CASSQDRYQPQHF. The chain has TRBV4-1 and TRBJ1-5; D is unclear. Germline CDR1 MGHRA, CDR2 YSYEKL. This CDR3 comprises 13 residues. V lost 0 bases, J lost 5 bases, and 5 bases lay in between.

V usage is TRBV6-8 and J usage is TRBJ2-7, with TRBD1 matching over 8 bases. The V segment lost 6 bases and the J segment 4 bases; nucleotides outside the gene matches: 11. The germline V gene encodes CDR1 MNHGY and CDR2 SAAAGT. This CDR3 has 15 amino acids. The CDR3 sequence: CASSPKDREFYEQYF. Here the CDR3 DNA reads TGTGCCAGCAGCCCAAAGGACAGGGAGTTTTACGAGCAGTACTTC.

This clone showed up just a few times. In DNA form, the CDR3 reads TGCGCCAGCAGCCACATCGGACTAGCGGACCCCTCTGGGGCCAACGTCCTGACTTTC. This codes for CASSHIGLADPSGANVLTF. The chain recombines TRBV4-1 with TRBJ2-6, with 10 bases that match TRBD2. The CDR3 is 19 residues long. Trimming cost V 3 bases and J 0 bases; bases outside gene matches: 8. Germline CDR1 and CDR2: MGHRA and YSYEKL.

This clone was detected only a few times. The V and J genes are TRBV30 and TRBJ2-7, with TRBD1 matching over 7 bases. Germline loops: CDR1 GTSNPN, CDR2 SVGIG (reference sequence). The CDR3 totals 15 residues. The J segment lost 1 base and the V segment lost 0 bases, leaving 6 bases of the junction unmatched. The CDR3: CAWSVGPGQSYEQYF. The CDR3 DNA reads TGTGCCTGGAGTGTGGGCCCGGGACAGTCCTACGAGCAGTACTTC.

The rearrangement uses TRBV7-4 and TRBJ1-1, with no clear D. The length of the CDR3 is 13 residues. Germline CDR1 and CDR2: SGHVT and SQSDAQ. Trimming took off 5 bases at V and 3 bases at J, with 10 bases between the two ends. Here the CDR3 DNA reads TGTGCCAGCAGCGAGGCGGCGTACACTGAAGCTTTCTTT. It is translated as CASSEAAYTEAFF.

The V gene is TRBV19, the J gene TRBJ1-4, with D uncertain. The germline CDR1 and CDR2 sequences are LNHDA and SQIVND (reference sequence). V was clipped by 4 bases and J by 7 bases, with 16 bases between them. The CDR3 has 15 amino acids. The CDR3 nucleotides are TGTGCCAGTAGTACGTTCGGTGGAGGGATTGAAAAACTGTTTTTT. Translation gives CASSTFGGGIEKLFF. The whole variable domain, filled in from reference TRBV19 and TRBJ1-4, reads DGGITQSPKYLFRKEGQNVTLSCEQNLNHDAMYWYRQDPGQGLRLIYYSQIVNDFQKGDIAEGYSVSREKKESFPLTVTSAQKNPTAFYLCASSTFGGGIEKLFFGSGTQLSVL.

This clone occurred a few times. The V call is TRBV28, the J call TRBJ1-5; D gene uncertain. The CDR3 runs to 13 residues. The V end lost 10 bases, the J end lost 5 bases, and 15 bases lay between the germline ends. Germline CDR1 MDHEN, CDR2 SYDVKM. The CDR3 reads CATEPGEDQPQHF. CDR3 nucleotides: TGTGCCACAGAACCTGGGGAGGATCAGCCCCAGCATTTT.

The V and J genes are TRBV28 and TRBJ1-2; TRBD1 aligns across 7 bases. The CDR3 has 16 amino acids. The germline gives CDR1 MDHEN, CDR2 SYDVKM. J was trimmed by 4 bases and V by 6 bases; bases with no gene match: 14. This CDR3 is CASRDWRGPRSYGYTF. The CDR3 bases are TGTGCCAGCAGAGACTGGAGGGGGCCGCGCTCCTATGGCTACACCTTC.